The 15 T cell receptor beta chains given below trace back to one sample, sequenced in a study of multiple sclerosis patients with progressive multifocal leukoencephalopathy. The repertoire was sequenced with immunoSEQ multiplex PCR; TCRdb's copy has only in-frame clones and lacks some. Among 25,000 to 30,000 clones listed, roughly 89% were seen once. The time point: 5 to 6 months of natalizumab therapy. The material sequenced was PBMCs, taken from a patient treated with natalizumab. The receptors derive from a human donor with multiple sclerosis.

The chain combines TRBV30 with TRBJ2-3; possibly TRBD2 for D (6 bases). Germline V gives CDR1 GTSNPN, CDR2 SVGIG (reference sequence). The CDR3 has 14 residues. With 0 bases removed from V and 3 bases from J, the gap between germline ends came to 10 bases. The CDR3 reads CAWSVLTSTDTQYF. In DNA form, the CDR3 reads TGTGCCTGGAGTGTTTTGACTAGTACAGATACGCAGTATTTT.

This chain links TRBV28 with TRBJ2-6; D gene ambiguous. The CDR3 consists of 13 residues. Trimming took off 7 bases at V and 0 bases at J, with 4 bases between the two ends. The germline V gene encodes CDR1 MDHEN and CDR2 SYDVKM. The CDR3 nucleotides read TGTGCCAGCAATCGCTCTGGGGCCAACGTCCTGACTTTC. Its translation is CASNRSGANVLTF.

The V gene is TRBV1, the J gene TRBJ2-7. TRBV1 is listed as a pseudogene. The CDR3 contains 14 residues. The CDR3 DNA sequence: TGCACCAGCAGCCCTCAGCTGGGTTTCAACGAGCAGTACTTC. Translating it yields CTSSPQLGFNEQYF.

This chain joins TRBV6-5 and TRBJ1-1; 8 bases are shared with TRBD1. This CDR3 has 15 amino acids. Germline V lookup: CDR1 MNHEY, CDR2 SVGAGI. J gave up 1 base and V 6 bases, and 7 bases lay outside the gene matches. CDR3 in amino acids: CASSLGTGKNTEAFF. The CDR3 DNA sequence: TGTGCCAGCAGCCTCGGGACAGGCAAGAACACTGAAGCTTTCTTT.

This chain uses TRBV29-1 with TRBJ1-1; possibly TRBD1 for D (5 bases). Looked up from germline, CDR1 is SQVTM and CDR2 is ANQGSEA. The CDR3 length is 13 residues. V lost 4 bases, J lost 7 bases, and 16 bases lay in between. CDR3 DNA: TGCAGCGTTGCTCCGGGGACGTTTAATGAAGCTTTCTTT. This codes for CSVAPGTFNEAFF.

The chain uses TRBV15 and TRBJ1-2; tentatively, D is TRBD1 (5 bases). V was trimmed by 1 base and J by 3 bases, leaving 12 bases between them. Per germline, CDR1 LNHNV and CDR2 YYDKDF (reference sequence). The CDR3 runs 15 residues. The CDR3 DNA follows: TGTGCCACCAGCAGAGCCGGCGGGGGGGACTATGGCTACACCTTC. Translation gives CATSRAGGGDYGYTF.

This CDR3 reads CASSQDWSSGINEQFF. The CDR3 DNA follows: TGCGCCAGCAGCCAAGATTGGAGTAGCGGGATCAATGAGCAGTTCTTC. J is TRBJ2-1 and V is TRBV4-3; the match to TRBD2 covers 8 bases. The CDR3 is made up of 16 amino acids. The trim removed 0 bases at V and 6 bases at J, leaving 7 bases unmatched. Germline V gene sequence: CDR1 LGHNA, CDR2 YSLEER.

The genes are TRBV18 and TRBJ1-1; D call uncertain. The CDR3 has 13 amino acids. The germline V and J ends were trimmed by 3 bases and 7 bases, with 12 bases remaining between them. Germline CDR1 is KGHSH and CDR2 is LQKENI. The DNA for the CDR3 is TGTGCCAGCTCACCGGGGAAAGCGAATGAAGCTTTCTTT. Translating gives CASSPGKANEAFF.

In DNA form, the CDR3 reads TGTGCCATCAGTAACAGGAACACTGAAGCTTTCTTT. It specifies CAISNRNTEAFF. The chain couples TRBV10-3 to TRBJ1-1; D gene uncertain. The CDR3 sequence is 12 residues long. Trimming stripped 5 bases from V and 1 base from J, with 5 bases between. The germline gives CDR1 ENHRY, CDR2 SYGVKD.

V usage is TRBV11-2 and J usage is TRBJ1-5; tentatively, D is TRBD1 (6 bases). CDR3 length: 15 residues. Deletions cut 4 bases from V and 5 bases from J, with 15 bases between. Germline lookup yields CDR1 SGHAT and CDR2 FQNNGV. The CDR3 DNA follows: TGTGCCAGCAGCTCCTCTCAGGGGAGATATCAGCCCCAGCATTTT. Its translation: CASSSSQGRYQPQHF.

The CDR3 reads CASSFRDRRETQYF. DNA of the CDR3: TGTGCCAGCAGCTTTCGGGACCGGAGGGAGACCCAGTACTTC. The chain couples TRBV5-4 to TRBJ2-5; D tentatively fits TRBD1 or TRBD2 (5 bases each). The CDR3 covers 14 residues. In germline, CDR1 is SGHNT, CDR2 YYREEE (reference sequence). The V gene lost 2 bases and the J gene lost 5 bases, with 13 bases spanning the gap.

The chain recombines TRBV10-3 with TRBJ2-5; 9 bases agree with TRBD1. Germline trimming cut 6 bases from V and 4 bases from J; bases unmatched to any gene: 0. Germline lookup yields CDR1 ENHRY and CDR2 SYGVKD. There are 12 residues in the CDR3. Here the CDR3 DNA reads TGTGCCATCAGGGGACAGGGAGAGACCCAGTACTTC. Its translation is CAIRGQGETQYF.

The chain combines TRBV19 with TRBJ1-4; unclear D gene. V was shortened by 1 base and J by 0 bases, with 6 bases between the two germline ends. The V gene's germline CDR1 is LNHDA and CDR2 SQIVND (reference sequence). The CDR3 consists of 15 residues. For the CDR3, the DNA is TGTGCCAGTAGTATAGGTACAGCAACTAATGAAAAACTGTTTTTT. It codes for CASSIGTATNEKLFF.

The V call is TRBV4-3, the J call TRBJ2-7; 10 bases align to TRBD1. Germline CDR1 LGHNA, CDR2 YSLEER. The CDR3 is 16 residues long. Trimming removed 3 bases from V and 4 bases from J; junction bases left unmatched: 9. DNA for the CDR3: TGCGCCAGCAGCCAGGCAGGGGACAGGGGTCGGTACGAGCAGTACTTC. Translating it yields CASSQAGDRGRYEQYF.

About this clone: The sample has other DNA sequences that encode this CDR3 too. The V gene is TRBV28, the J gene TRBJ1-5; maybe TRBD1 (5 bases). Per the germline V gene, CDR1 is MDHEN and CDR2 is SYDVKM. V was shortened by 7 bases and J by 6 bases, with 16 bases between the two germline ends. This CDR3 spans 14 amino acids. The CDR3 sequence: CASNWGTGGQPQHF. The CDR3 DNA is TGTGCCAGCAACTGGGGAACTGGGGGTCAGCCCCAGCATTTT.